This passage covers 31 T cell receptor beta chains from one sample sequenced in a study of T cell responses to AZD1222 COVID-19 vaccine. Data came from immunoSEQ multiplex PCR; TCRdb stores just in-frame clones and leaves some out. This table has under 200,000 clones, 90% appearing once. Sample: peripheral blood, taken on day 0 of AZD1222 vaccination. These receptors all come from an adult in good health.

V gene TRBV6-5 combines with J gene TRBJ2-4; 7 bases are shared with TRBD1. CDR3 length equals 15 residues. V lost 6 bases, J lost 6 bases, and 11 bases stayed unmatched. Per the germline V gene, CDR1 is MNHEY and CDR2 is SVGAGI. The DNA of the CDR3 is TGTGCCAGCAGGCCCCCCGACAGGGCCGGAAACATTCAGTACTTC. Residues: CASRPPDRAGNIQYF.

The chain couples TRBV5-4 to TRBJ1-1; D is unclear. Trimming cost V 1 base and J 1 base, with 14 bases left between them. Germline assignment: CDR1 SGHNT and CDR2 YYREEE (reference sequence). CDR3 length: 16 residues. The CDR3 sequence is CASSLNLITQNTEAFF. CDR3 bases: TGTGCCAGCAGCTTGAACCTCATTACTCAGAACACTGAAGCTTTCTTT.

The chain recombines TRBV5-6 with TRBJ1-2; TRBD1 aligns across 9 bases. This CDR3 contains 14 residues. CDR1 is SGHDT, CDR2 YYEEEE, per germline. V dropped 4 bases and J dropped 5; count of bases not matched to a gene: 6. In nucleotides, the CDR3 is TGTGCCAGCAGCCCTCCGGGACAGGGATATGGCTACACCTTC. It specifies CASSPPGQGYGYTF.

CDR3 DNA: TGCGCCAGCAGTCTCAGGGGTGGTTCGGAAGGCTACACCTTC. As protein: CASSLRGGSEGYTF. The chain couples TRBV4-3 to TRBJ1-2, with D perhaps TRBD1 (6 bases). Trimming took off 6 bases at V and 8 bases at J, with 19 bases between the two ends. Germline-derived CDR1 and CDR2 are LGHNA and YSLEER. This CDR3 has 14 residues.

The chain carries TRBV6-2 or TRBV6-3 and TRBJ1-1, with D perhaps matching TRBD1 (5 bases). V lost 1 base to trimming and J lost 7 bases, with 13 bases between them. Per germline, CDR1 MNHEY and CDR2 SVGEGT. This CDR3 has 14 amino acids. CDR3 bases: TGTGCCAGCAGTTACTTGGGCAGGGTAAGTGAAGCTTTCTTT. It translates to CASSYLGRVSEAFF.

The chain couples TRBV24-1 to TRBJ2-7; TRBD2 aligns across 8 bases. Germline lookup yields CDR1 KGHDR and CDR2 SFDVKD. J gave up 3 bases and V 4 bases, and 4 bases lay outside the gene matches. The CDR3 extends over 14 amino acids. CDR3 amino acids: CATSDSGGNYEQYF. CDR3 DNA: TGTGCCACCAGTGACAGCGGGGGAAACTACGAGCAGTACTTC.

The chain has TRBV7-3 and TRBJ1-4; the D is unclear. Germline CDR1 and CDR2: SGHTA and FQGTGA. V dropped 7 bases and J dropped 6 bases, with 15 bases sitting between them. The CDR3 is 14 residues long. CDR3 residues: CASIYELRDEKLFF. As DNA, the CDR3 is TGTGCCAGCATCTACGAATTACGGGATGAAAAACTGTTTTTT.

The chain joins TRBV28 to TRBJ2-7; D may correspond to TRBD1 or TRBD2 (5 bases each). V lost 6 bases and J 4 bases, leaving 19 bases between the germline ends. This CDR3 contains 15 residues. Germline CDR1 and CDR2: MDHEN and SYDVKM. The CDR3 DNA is TGTGCCAGCAGCCCCGGGACCCCCCTCTCTTACGAGCAGTACTTC. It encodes CASSPGTPLSYEQYF.

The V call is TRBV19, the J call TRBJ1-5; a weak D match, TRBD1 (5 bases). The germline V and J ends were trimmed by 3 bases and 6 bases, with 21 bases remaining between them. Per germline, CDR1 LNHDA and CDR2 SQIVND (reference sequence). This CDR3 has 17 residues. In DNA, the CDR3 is TGTGCCAGTAGTATCAGCAACCGGGACCGCATTCCTCAGCCCCAGCATTTT. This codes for CASSISNRDRIPQPQHF.

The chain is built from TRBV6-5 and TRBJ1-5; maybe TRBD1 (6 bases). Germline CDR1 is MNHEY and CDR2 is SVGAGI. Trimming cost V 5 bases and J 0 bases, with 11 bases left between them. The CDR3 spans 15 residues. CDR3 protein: CASSLHRDSNQPQHF. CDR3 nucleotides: TGTGCCAGCAGTCTTCACAGGGATAGCAATCAGCCCCAGCATTTT.

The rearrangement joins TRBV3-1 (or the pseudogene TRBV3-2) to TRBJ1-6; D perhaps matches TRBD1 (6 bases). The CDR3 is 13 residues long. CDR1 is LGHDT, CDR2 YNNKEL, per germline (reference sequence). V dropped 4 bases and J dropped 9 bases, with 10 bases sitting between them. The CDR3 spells CASSPTGASPLHF. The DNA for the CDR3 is TGTGCCAGCAGCCCCACGGGGGCTTCACCCCTCCACTTT.

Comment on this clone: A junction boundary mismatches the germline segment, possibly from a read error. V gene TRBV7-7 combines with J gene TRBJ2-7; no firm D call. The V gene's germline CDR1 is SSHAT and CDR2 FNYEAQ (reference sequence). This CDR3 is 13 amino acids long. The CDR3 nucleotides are TGTGCTAGCAGCTTATCAGGATCCTACGAGCAGTACTTC. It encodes CASSLSGSYEQYF.

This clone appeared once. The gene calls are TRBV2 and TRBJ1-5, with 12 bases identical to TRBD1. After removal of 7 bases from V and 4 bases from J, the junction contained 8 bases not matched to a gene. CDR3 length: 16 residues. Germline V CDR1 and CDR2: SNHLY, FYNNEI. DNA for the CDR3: TGTGCCAGCATGGGTTGGGACAGGGGGCAAAATCAGCCCCAGCATTTT. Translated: CASMGWDRGQNQPQHF.

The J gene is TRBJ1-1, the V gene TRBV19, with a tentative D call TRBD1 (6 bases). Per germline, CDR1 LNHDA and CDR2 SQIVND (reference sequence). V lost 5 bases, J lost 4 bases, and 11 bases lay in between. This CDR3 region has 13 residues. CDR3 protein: CASSQQGGTEAFF. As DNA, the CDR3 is TGTGCCAGTAGTCAACAGGGAGGCACTGAAGCTTTCTTT.

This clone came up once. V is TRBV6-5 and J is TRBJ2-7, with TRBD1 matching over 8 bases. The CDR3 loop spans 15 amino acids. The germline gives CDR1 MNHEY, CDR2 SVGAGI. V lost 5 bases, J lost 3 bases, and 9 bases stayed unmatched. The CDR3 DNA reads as TGTGCCAGCAGTAAACCAGGGACAGGAGTCTACGAGCAGTACTTC. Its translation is CASSKPGTGVYEQYF.

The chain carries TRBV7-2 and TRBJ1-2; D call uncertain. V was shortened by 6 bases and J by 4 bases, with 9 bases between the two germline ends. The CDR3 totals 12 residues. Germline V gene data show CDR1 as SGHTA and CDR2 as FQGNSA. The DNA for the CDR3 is TGTGCCAGCAGTTCACGCTCCTATGGCTACACCTTC. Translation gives CASSSRSYGYTF.

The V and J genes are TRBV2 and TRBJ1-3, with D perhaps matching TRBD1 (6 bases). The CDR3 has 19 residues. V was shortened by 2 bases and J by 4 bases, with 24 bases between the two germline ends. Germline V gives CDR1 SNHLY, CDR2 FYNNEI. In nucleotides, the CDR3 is TGTGCCAGCAGTGAATTTATATCGGGACATCTCTTCCTCGGAAACACCATATATTTT. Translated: CASSEFISGHLFLGNTIYF.

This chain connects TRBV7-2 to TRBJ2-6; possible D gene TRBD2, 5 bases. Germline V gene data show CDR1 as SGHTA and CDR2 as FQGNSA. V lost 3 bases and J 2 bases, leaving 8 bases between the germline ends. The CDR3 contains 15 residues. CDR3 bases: TGTGCCAGCAGCTTTGGGAGTCCTGGGGCCAACGTCCTGACTTTC. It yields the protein CASSFGSPGANVLTF.

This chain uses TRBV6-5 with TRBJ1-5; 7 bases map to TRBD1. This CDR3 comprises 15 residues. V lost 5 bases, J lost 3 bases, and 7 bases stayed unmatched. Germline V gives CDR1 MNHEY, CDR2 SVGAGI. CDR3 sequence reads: CASSTDRANNQPQHF. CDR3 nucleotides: TGTGCCAGCAGTACCGACAGGGCGAACAATCAGCCCCAGCATTTT.

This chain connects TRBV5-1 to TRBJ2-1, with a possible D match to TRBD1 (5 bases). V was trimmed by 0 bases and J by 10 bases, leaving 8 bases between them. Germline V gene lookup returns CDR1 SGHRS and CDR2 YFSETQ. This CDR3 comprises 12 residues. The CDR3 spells CASSLEQEEQFF. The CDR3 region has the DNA TGCGCCAGCAGCTTGGAACAGGAGGAGCAGTTCTTC.

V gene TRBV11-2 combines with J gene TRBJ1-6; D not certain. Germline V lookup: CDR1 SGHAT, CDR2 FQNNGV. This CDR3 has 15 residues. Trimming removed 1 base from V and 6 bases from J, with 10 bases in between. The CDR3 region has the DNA TGTGCCAGCAGCTTAGGTGGACTGCTTAATTCACCCCTCCACTTT. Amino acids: CASSLGGLLNSPLHF.

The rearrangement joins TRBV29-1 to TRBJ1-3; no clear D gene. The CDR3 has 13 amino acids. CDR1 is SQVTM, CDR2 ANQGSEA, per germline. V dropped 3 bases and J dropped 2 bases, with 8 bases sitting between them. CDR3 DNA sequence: TGCAGCGTTGACCTGGGAACTGGAAACACCATATATTTT. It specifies CSVDLGTGNTIYF.

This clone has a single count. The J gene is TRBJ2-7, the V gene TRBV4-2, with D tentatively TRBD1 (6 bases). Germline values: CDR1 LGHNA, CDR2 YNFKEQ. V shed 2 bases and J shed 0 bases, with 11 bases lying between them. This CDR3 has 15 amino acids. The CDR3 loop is CASSQTRQASYEQYF. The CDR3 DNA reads TGTGCCAGCAGCCAAACTCGACAGGCCTCCTACGAGCAGTACTTC.

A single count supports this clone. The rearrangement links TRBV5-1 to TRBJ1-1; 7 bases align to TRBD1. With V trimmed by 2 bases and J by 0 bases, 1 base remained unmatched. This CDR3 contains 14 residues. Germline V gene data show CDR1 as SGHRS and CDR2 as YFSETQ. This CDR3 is CASSLTGVNTEAFF. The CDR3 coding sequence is TGCGCCAGCAGCTTAACAGGGGTGAACACTGAAGCTTTCTTT. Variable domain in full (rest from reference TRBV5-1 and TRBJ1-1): KAGVTQTPRYLIKTRGQQVTLSCSPISGHRSVSWYQQTPGQGLQFLFEYFSETQRNKGNFPGRFSGRQFSNSRSEMNVSTLELGDSALYLCASSLTGVNTEAFFGQGTRLTVV.

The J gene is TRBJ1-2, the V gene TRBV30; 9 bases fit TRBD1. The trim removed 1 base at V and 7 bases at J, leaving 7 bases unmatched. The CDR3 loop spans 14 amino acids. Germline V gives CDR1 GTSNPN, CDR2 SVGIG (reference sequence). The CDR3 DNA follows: TGTGCCTGGAGTGGAACCGGGACAGGGACTGGCTACACCTTC. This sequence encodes CAWSGTGTGTGYTF.

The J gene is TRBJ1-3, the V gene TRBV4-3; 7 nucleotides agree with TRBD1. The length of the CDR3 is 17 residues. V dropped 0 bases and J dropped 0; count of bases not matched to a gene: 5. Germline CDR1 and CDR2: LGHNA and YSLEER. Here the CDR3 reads CASSQDVGTVSGNTIYF. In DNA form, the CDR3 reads TGCGCCAGCAGCCAAGATGTGGGGACAGTCTCTGGAAACACCATATATTTT.

The CDR3 DNA reads TGCAGTGCCAGTGTGAGAAGACTGCTCGATTACTATGGCTACACCTTC. Amino acids: CSASVRRLLDYYGYTF. The rearrangement joins TRBV20-1 to TRBJ1-2; D is unclear. Germline V CDR1 and CDR2: DFQATT, SNEGSKA (reference sequence). The CDR3 consists of 16 residues. The V gene lost 6 bases and the J gene lost 3 bases, with 23 bases spanning the gap.

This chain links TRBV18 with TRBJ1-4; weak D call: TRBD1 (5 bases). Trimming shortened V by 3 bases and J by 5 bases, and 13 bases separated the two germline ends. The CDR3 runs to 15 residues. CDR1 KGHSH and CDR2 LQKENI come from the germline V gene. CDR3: CASSPFPEGNEKLFF. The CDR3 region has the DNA TGTGCCAGCTCACCCTTCCCAGAGGGGAATGAAAAACTGTTTTTT.

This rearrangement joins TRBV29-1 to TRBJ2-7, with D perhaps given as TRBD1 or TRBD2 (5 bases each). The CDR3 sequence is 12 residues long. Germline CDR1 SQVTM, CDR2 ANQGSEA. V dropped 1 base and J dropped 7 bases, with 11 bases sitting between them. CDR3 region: CSVEVQGREQYF. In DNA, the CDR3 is TGCAGCGTTGAAGTTCAGGGACGGGAGCAGTACTTC.

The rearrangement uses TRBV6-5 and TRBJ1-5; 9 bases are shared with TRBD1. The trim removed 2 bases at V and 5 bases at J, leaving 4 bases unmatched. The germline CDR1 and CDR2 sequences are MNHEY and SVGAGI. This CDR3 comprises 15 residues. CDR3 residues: CASSYDGTGHQPQHF. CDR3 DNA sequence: TGTGCCAGCAGTTACGACGGGACAGGGCATCAGCCCCAGCATTTT.

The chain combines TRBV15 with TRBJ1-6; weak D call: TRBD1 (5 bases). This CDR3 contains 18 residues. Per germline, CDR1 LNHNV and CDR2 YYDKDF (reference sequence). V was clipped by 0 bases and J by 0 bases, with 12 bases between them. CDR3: CATSRDAAGSSYNSPLHF. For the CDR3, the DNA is TGTGCCACCAGCAGAGATGCAGCAGGGAGCTCCTATAATTCACCCCTCCACTTT.